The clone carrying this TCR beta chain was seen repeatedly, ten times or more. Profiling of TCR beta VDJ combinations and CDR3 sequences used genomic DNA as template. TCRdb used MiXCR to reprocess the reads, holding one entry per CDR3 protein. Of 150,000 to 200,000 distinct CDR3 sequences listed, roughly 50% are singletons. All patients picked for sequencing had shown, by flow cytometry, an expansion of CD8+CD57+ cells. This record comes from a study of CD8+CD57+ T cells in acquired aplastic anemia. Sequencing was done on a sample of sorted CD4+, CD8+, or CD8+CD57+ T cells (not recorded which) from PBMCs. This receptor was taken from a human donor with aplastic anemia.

The CDR3 here is CASSPPPGGRGDNEQFF. The CDR3 bases are TGTGCCAGCAGCCCCCCACCGGGCGGGAGGGGGGACAATGAGCAGTTCTTC. The V gene is TRBV9, the J gene TRBJ2-1; 9 bases match TRBD2. The CDR3 has 17 amino acids. CDR1 and CDR2 (germline): SGDLS, YYNGEE. V dropped 4 bases and J dropped 5; count of bases not matched to a gene: 13.